This T cell receptor beta chain derives from a study of T cell responses to AZD1222 COVID-19 vaccine. Study summary: Researchers grouped second doses given at about 4 or about 12 weeks into one pool.

Looked up from germline, CDR1 is SNHLY and CDR2 is FYNNEI. The length of the CDR3 is 14 residues. V was pared by 4 bases and J by 9 bases, with 13 bases between. TCRdb's table, derived via immunoSEQ multiplex PCR, lists solely in-frame clones and lacks some. The table shows around 130,000 clones, with 75% to 95% occurring only once. This clone has just one count. The receptor comes from an adult in good health. Sequenced material: peripheral blood, taken on day 0 of AZD1222 vaccination. This chain connects TRBV2 to TRBJ1-6; D remains unclear. CDR3: CASSGTRVRSPLHF. CDR3 nucleotides: TGTGCCAGCAGTGGTACTAGGGTTCGTTCACCCCTCCACTTT.